This T cell receptor (beta chain) was documented in a study of T cells in Graves' hyperthyroidism and ophthalmopathy. About this clonotype itself: Its specificity is unknown.

Study-wide results and limits: A 13 V-J signature model discriminated ophthalmopathy versus stable hyperthyroidism.

Patients having uncontrolled infection, another autoimmune disease, pregnancy or lactation were not included. Amplified regions were TCR beta CDR3 sequences from RNA transcripts. The HTBI primer set served for first-round RT-PCR of the TCR CDR3. TCRdb processed the multiplex PCR reads anew with MiXCR; each CDR3 protein has one entry. The sample consists of roughly 380,000 distinct CDR3 sequences, approximately 15% of them appearing once. This CDR3 has 14 residues. CDR1 and CDR2 (germline): KGHDR, SFDVKD. The ends lost 1 base at V and 8 bases at J; junction bases unmatched: 5. The origin of this receptor is a woman aged 55-70 years with Graves' hyperthyroidism. J is TRBJ1-2 and V is TRBV24-1; 8 bases align to TRBD1. Sequencing input: blood. Here the CDR3 reads CATSDFSRGQGYTF. CDR3 sequence (DNA): TGTGCCACCAGTGATTTTTCCAGGGGGCAAGGCTACACCTTC.